The rows below give T cell receptor beta chains drawn from one sample of a study of control samples from healthy donors and cancer patients. Assay: immunoSEQ multiplex PCR; the TCRdb copy retains only in-frame clones and omits some. The table includes 70,000 to 80,000 clones, over 75% detected once. The sequenced sample was blood. The receptors derive from a woman between 50 and 59 years old in good health. CDR3s include the opening cysteine and the closing phenylalanine or tryptophan. D genes are given only for firm matches. Rows may omit the clone size; those that give it use once, few, many or a size class.

TRBJ2-1	TRBD2	TRBV27	NA	CASSPSGWTSPHNEQFF	TGTGCCAGCAGTCCCTCCGGGTGGACTAGCCCACACAATGAGCAGTTCTTC
TRBJ2-5	NA	TRBV24-1	NA	CATSDSARGTQYF	TGTGCCACCAGTGATTCTGCCAGGGGGACCCAGTACTTC
TRBJ1-1	NA	TRBV5-6	NA	CASSSTHPSNTEAFF	TGTGCCAGCAGCAGTACCCACCCAAGTAACACTGAAGCTTTCTTT
TRBJ1-5	NA	TRBV19	NA	CASSMGISNQPQHF	TGTGCCAGTAGTATGGGCATATCTAATCAGCCCCAGCATTTT
TRBJ2-3	NA	TRBV3-1/TRBV3-2	NA	CASSLDPYTDTQYF	TGTGCCAGCAGCCTCGACCCTTACACAGATACGCAGTATTTT
TRBJ2-7	NA	TRBV19	NA	CASSQAVTSYEQYF	TGTGCCAGTAGCCAGGCGGTCACCTCCTACGAGCAGTACTTC
TRBJ2-3	NA	TRBV5-8	NA	CASSLHTSTDTQYF	TGTGCCAGCAGCTTGCATACTAGCACAGATACGCAGTATTTT
TRBJ2-5	TRBD1	TRBV24-1	NA	CATSDPRRDRAPQETQYF	TGTGCCACCAGTGATCCCCGAAGGGACAGGGCCCCCCAAGAGACCCAGTACTTC
TRBJ1-5	TRBD1	TRBV29-1	once	CSVGQGGQPQHF	TGCAGCGTAGGACAGGGGGGTCAGCCCCAGCATTTT
TRBJ2-3	NA	TRBV6-4	NA	CASSDLGKADTQYF	TGTGCCAGCAGTGACCTCGGAAAGGCAGATACGCAGTATTTT
TRBJ1-1	NA	TRBV30	once	CAWSPRGRTLSAEAFF	TGTGCCTGGAGTCCCCGGGGACGGACGTTGAGCGCTGAAGCTTTCTTT
TRBJ2-7	TRBD2	TRBV19	once	CASSPRTSGSYEQYF	TGTGCCAGTAGTCCGAGGACTAGCGGGAGTTACGAGCAGTACTTC
TRBJ1-5	NA	TRBV19	NA	CASSMVADEQPQHF	TGTGCCAGTAGTATGGTGGCAGATGAACAGCCCCAGCATTTT
TRBJ1-3	NA	TRBV6-1	NA	CASSVSYRGSGNTIYF	TGTGCCAGCAGTGTGAGTTACCGGGGCTCTGGAAACACCATATATTTT
TRBJ1-5	NA	TRBV30	NA	CAWSESVSLRAPQHF	TGTGCCTGGAGTGAAAGTGTAAGCCTCCGAGCGCCCCAGCATTTT
TRBJ1-5	NA	TRBV7-9	NA	CASSFTGNQPQHF	TGTGCCAGCAGCTTTACGGGCAATCAGCCCCAGCATTTT
TRBJ1-1	NA	TRBV19	NA	CASRLGVSNTEAFF	TGTGCCAGTAGACTAGGGGTCTCGAACACTGAAGCTTTCTTT
TRBJ2-7	TRBD2	TRBV14	NA	CASSQVGGSYEQYF	TGTGCCAGCAGCCAAGTGGGGGGGTCCTACGAGCAGTACTTC
TRBJ1-2	TRBD1	TRBV19	NA	CASSRQGGYGYTF	TGTGCCAGTAGTCGACAGGGTGGTTATGGCTACACCTTC
TRBJ1-2	NA	TRBV11-2	NA	CASSLIGVNGYTF	TGTGCCAGCAGCTTAATAGGGGTAAATGGCTACACCTTC